The 32 T cell receptor beta chains in this list originate from one sample, sequenced in a study of neurological immune-mediated disorders. TCRdb passed the 5' RACE reads through MiXCR, listing each CDR3 protein once. The repertoire holds about 71,000 distinct CDR3 sequences, with about 10% as singletons. The time point: longitudinal time-point 1 (baseline). Sequencing was carried out using PBMCs. These receptor sequences come from a man aged 30 to 39 in good health.

At least ten counts were recorded for this clonotype. This chain connects TRBV3-1 to TRBJ1-1; D perhaps matches TRBD1 (6 bases). This CDR3 is 13 amino acids long. Between the trimmed V and J ends, which lost 4 bases and 1 base, there was a span of 7 bases. CDR1 LGHDT and CDR2 YNNKEL come from the germline V gene (reference sequence). The CDR3 here is CASSLQGNTEAFF. CDR3 coding DNA: TGTGCCAGCAGCCTACAGGGGAACACTGAAGCTTTCTTT.

This clonotype was recorded many times. The chain joins TRBV6-2 or TRBV6-3 to TRBJ1-1, with D uncertain. The germline V gene encodes CDR1 MNHEY and CDR2 SVGEGT. The ends were cut back, 4 bases at V and 7 bases at J, with 10 bases in the middle. This CDR3 region has 12 residues. The CDR3 region is CASSFYTGEAFF. The DNA of the CDR3 is TGTGCCAGCAGTTTCTATACGGGTGAAGCTTTCTTT.

This clonotype was recorded only once. The chain employs TRBV30 and TRBJ1-5; D gene uncertain. V lost 3 bases and J lost 9, with 12 bases in between. Germline CDR1 GTSNPN, CDR2 SVGIG (reference sequence). The CDR3 covers 12 residues. In DNA form, the CDR3 reads TGTGCCTGGAGCCGCGAGTGTCGGCCCCAGCATTTT. Protein: CAWSRECRPQHF.

The sample holds a few counts of this clonotype. This chain joins TRBV19 and TRBJ2-7; 7 nucleotides match TRBD1. Germline-derived CDR1 and CDR2 are LNHDA and SQIVND (reference sequence). CDR3 length: 15 amino acids. Losses at the gene ends were 4 bases for V and 2 bases for J; bases not matched to a gene: 8. The CDR3 DNA follows: TGTGCCAGTAGTAATGGACAGGCGCTAACCTACGAGCAGTACTTC. Its protein is CASSNGQALTYEQYF.

This clonotype was picked up many times. The J gene is TRBJ2-5, the V gene TRBV24-1; possible D gene TRBD2, 5 bases. This CDR3 has 15 residues. Trimming took 4 bases from V and 5 from J, leaving 16 bases between them. The germline gives CDR1 KGHDR, CDR2 SFDVKD. CDR3 in DNA: TGTGCCACCAGTGAAACTATGGGAGATCCGGAGACCCAGTACTTC. This gives the protein CATSETMGDPETQYF.

Many counts were recorded for this clonotype. The chain combines TRBV5-1 with TRBJ2-7; maybe TRBD2 (5 bases). Deletions cut 3 bases from V and 2 bases from J, with 9 bases between. CDR1 SGHRS and CDR2 YFSETQ come from the germline V gene. This CDR3 comprises 13 residues. The CDR3 here is CASSSDSPYEQYF. The CDR3 DNA reads as TGCGCCAGCAGCTCGGACTCCCCCTACGAGCAGTACTTC.

This chain connects TRBV20-1 to TRBJ2-3; 7 positions agree with TRBD2. The junction had 20 bases not matched to a gene; V was cut back by 6 bases and J by 2 bases. The germline V gene has CDR1 DFQATT and CDR2 SNEGSKA (reference sequence). The CDR3 is 18 residues long. CDR3 loop: CSAPGGGRAPIFTDTQYF. The CDR3 DNA sequence: TGCAGTGCCCCCGGGGGAGGGAGGGCTCCGATATTCACAGATACGCAGTATTTT.

This clonotype came up a few times. The CDR3 DNA reads TGTGCCAGTAGTATACGAAAGGGAGCCCCTCCTTACAATGAGCAGTTCTTC. Protein: CASSIRKGAPPYNEQFF. V usage is TRBV19 and J usage is TRBJ2-1; D may be TRBD2 (5 bases). The CDR3 has 17 residues. Trimming shortened V by 2 bases and J by 4 bases, and 18 bases separated the two germline ends. Germline V gives CDR1 LNHDA, CDR2 SQIVND (reference sequence). The whole variable domain, remainder taken from reference TRBV19 and TRBJ2-1, is DGGITQSPKYLFRKEGQNVTLSCEQNLNHDAMYWYRQDPGQGLRLIYYSQIVNDFQKGDIAEGYSVSREKKESFPLTVTSAQKNPTAFYLCASSIRKGAPPYNEQFFGPGTRLTVL.

This clonotype has only a few counts. The genes are TRBV2 and TRBJ1-2, with 9 nucleotides matching TRBD1. The ends lost 2 bases at V and 3 bases at J; junction bases unmatched: 7. The CDR3 is made up of 16 amino acids. Germline CDR1 SNHLY, CDR2 FYNNEI. The CDR3 reads CASSELRDREHYGYTF. CDR3 coding DNA: TGTGCCAGCAGTGAACTCCGGGACAGGGAGCACTATGGCTACACCTTC.

This clonotype has at least ten counts. The V gene is TRBV7-2, the J gene TRBJ1-2; D may be TRBD1 (5 bases). The CDR3 contains 13 residues. The V gene's germline CDR1 is SGHTA and CDR2 FQGNSA. Between the trimmed V and J ends, which lost 7 bases and 2 bases, there was a span of 11 bases. CDR3 nucleotides: TGTGCCAGCAACGACAGAGTCAACTATGGCTACACCTTC. This sequence encodes CASNDRVNYGYTF.

This clonotype was counted ten times or more. The chain recombines TRBV7-2 with TRBJ2-7; either TRBD1 or TRBD2 may supply D (5 bases each). CDR1 is SGHTA, CDR2 FQGNSA, per germline. CDR3 length: 14 amino acids. V dropped 2 bases and J dropped 6 bases, with 14 bases sitting between them. CDR3 bases: TGTGCCAGCAGCTTACAGGGACCCCTTGGCGAGCAGTACTTC. It codes for CASSLQGPLGEQYF.

This clonotype was recorded at least ten times. The CDR3 region has the DNA TGCAGCGTTGGGGCAGGACACAGCAATCAGCCCCAGCATTTT. Its translation is CSVGAGHSNQPQHF. The V call is TRBV29-1, the J call TRBJ1-5; TRBD1 might be the D (5 bases). The V and J ends lost 4 bases and 1 base respectively, with 11 bases between them. Per the germline V gene, CDR1 is SQVTM and CDR2 is ANQGSEA. CDR3 length equals 14 residues.

There are many counts of this clonotype. The V and J genes are TRBV5-1 and TRBJ2-3; 8 bases align to TRBD2. The V gene's germline CDR1 is SGHRS and CDR2 YFSETQ. J was trimmed by 4 bases and V by 0 bases; bases with no gene match: 4. This CDR3 region has 15 residues. The CDR3 DNA is TGCGCCAGCAGCTTGGACGGGAGGGGTGCAGATACGCAGTATTTT. Protein product: CASSLDGRGADTQYF.

This clonotype was recorded many times. The CDR3 loop is CASSPGRTGSSGNTIYF. The CDR3 DNA reads as TGTGCCAGCAGCCCGGGTCGGACAGGCAGCTCTGGAAACACCATATATTTT. The V gene is TRBV5-6, the J gene TRBJ1-3; 7 bases align to TRBD1. J lost 0 bases, V lost 4 bases, and 10 bases had no gene match. The CDR3 totals 17 residues. The V gene's germline CDR1 is SGHDT and CDR2 YYEEEE.

This clonotype was seen repeatedly, ten times or more. Mismatch with germline at one junction end may stem from a read error. The CDR3 protein is CSATTSGRESGF. In DNA form, the CDR3 reads TGCAGTGCCACTACTAGCGGGAGGGAGAGTGGCTTC. The chain employs TRBV20-1 and TRBJ2-7, with 13 bases matching TRBD2. The CDR3 spans 12 residues. Germline CDR1 DFQATT, CDR2 SNEGSKA (reference sequence).

This clonotype has at least ten counts. The chain joins TRBV29-1 to TRBJ2-5; 7 nucleotides match TRBD1. CDR1 is SQVTM, CDR2 ANQGSEA, per germline. The length of the CDR3 is 14 residues. With V trimmed by 6 bases and J by 0 bases, 7 bases remained unmatched. CDR3 nucleotide sequence: TGCAGCGTGGCCGGGACAGCGTACCAAGAGACCCAGTACTTC. The encoded protein is CSVAGTAYQETQYF.

The V call is TRBV7-2, the J call TRBJ2-7; a weak D match, TRBD1 (5 bases). Germline V gene sequence: CDR1 SGHTA, CDR2 FQGNSA. The CDR3 totals 12 residues. The V and J ends lost 4 bases and 6 bases respectively, with 10 bases between them. The CDR3 sequence: CASSSQGGEQYF. CDR3 sequence (DNA): TGTGCCAGCAGCTCCCAGGGCGGCGAGCAGTACTTC. The variable domain in full, with the rest retrieved from reference TRBV7-2 and TRBJ2-7, is GAGVSQSPSNKVTEKGKDVELRCDPISGHTALYWYRQSLGQGLEFLIYFQGNSAPDKSGLPSDRFSAERTGGSVSTLTIQRTQQEDSAVYLCASSSQGGEQYFGPGTRLTVT.

This clonotype occurred many times. The chain employs TRBV29-1 and TRBJ2-2, with D unclear. V lost 5 bases, J lost 6 bases, and 13 bases lay in between. There are 13 residues in the CDR3. The germline CDR1 and CDR2 sequences are SQVTM and ANQGSEA. The CDR3 DNA follows: TGCAGCGTTCGATCCACAGTGGCCGGGGAGCTGTTTTTT. Translating it yields CSVRSTVAGELFF.

Ten or more counts support this clonotype. The chain has TRBV5-1 and TRBJ2-5; no definite D call. From germline, CDR1 is SGHRS and CDR2 YFSETQ. Trimming took off 2 bases at V and 3 bases at J, with 8 bases between the two ends. This CDR3 region has 13 residues. The CDR3 protein is CASSFSTEETQYF. The CDR3 nucleotides are TGCGCCAGCAGCTTCTCGACGGAAGAGACCCAGTACTTC. Together with reference TRBV5-1 and TRBJ2-5, the CDR3 gives the full variable domain: KAGVTQTPRYLIKTRGQQVTLSCSPISGHRSVSWYQQTPGQGLQFLFEYFSETQRNKGNFPGRFSGRQFSNSRSEMNVSTLELGDSALYLCASSFSTEETQYFGPGTRLLVL.

In its sample, this clonotype was seen many times. The rearrangement links TRBV7-2 to TRBJ2-1; 12 positions agree with TRBD2. CDR1 is SGHTA and CDR2 is FQGNSA in the germline V gene. Trimming cost V 7 bases and J 6 bases; bases outside gene matches: 4. The CDR3 spans 14 residues. For the CDR3, the DNA is TGTGCCAGCACTTGGACTAGCGGGACCAATGAGCAGTTCTTC. Amino acid sequence: CASTWTSGTNEQFF.

This clonotype was detected only a few times. The chain carries TRBV11-2 and TRBJ1-4, with D tentatively TRBD1 (5 bases). The CDR3 totals 15 residues. Germline V gene data show CDR1 as SGHAT and CDR2 as FQNNGV. V was clipped by 0 bases and J by 11 bases, with 16 bases between them. DNA of the CDR3: TGTGCCAGCAGCTTAGATGCGGGGCTCTTGGGGAAACTGTTTTTT. Protein product: CASSLDAGLLGKLFF.

CDR3 amino acids: CASSPQGFAAFF. CDR3 bases: TGTGCCAGCAGCCCACAGGGTTTCGCAGCTTTCTTT. This chain uses TRBV14 with TRBJ1-1, with D perhaps matching TRBD1 (6 bases). This CDR3 region has 12 residues. The V and J ends lost 4 bases and 10 bases respectively, with 13 bases between them. CDR1 and CDR2 from the germline V gene are SGHDN and FVKESK.

Many counts were recorded for this clonotype. The chain links TRBV7-2 to TRBJ2-4; TRBD1 aligns across 7 bases. Germline CDR1 is SGHTA and CDR2 is FQGNSA. V trimming: 3 bases; J trimming: 1 base; junction bases outside the gene matches: 6. This CDR3 contains 16 residues. The CDR3 region is CASSFNPTGAKNIQYF. CDR3 coding DNA: TGTGCCAGCAGCTTTAACCCGACAGGGGCCAAAAACATTCAGTACTTC.

Many counts were recorded for this clonotype. The chain uses TRBV29-1 and TRBJ1-5; a weak D match, TRBD1 (5 bases). The V end lost 4 bases, the J end lost 5 bases, and 12 bases lay between the germline ends. Germline V gene data show CDR1 as SQVTM and CDR2 as ANQGSEA. The CDR3 covers 13 residues. The CDR3 region has the DNA TGCAGCGTTGCGACAGCGCGCCATCAGCCCCAGCATTTT. It is translated as CSVATARHQPQHF. Based on the CDR3 plus reference TRBV29-1 and TRBJ1-5, the full variable domain is SAVISQKPSRDICQRGTSLTIQCQVDSQVTMMFWYRQQPGQSLTLIATANQGSEATYESGFVIDKFPISRPNLTFSTLTVSNMSPEDSSIYLCSVATARHQPQHFGDGTRLSIL.

This clonotype was recorded at least ten times. The chain has TRBV28 and TRBJ1-6, with D possibly being TRBD1 (5 bases). Germline values: CDR1 MDHEN, CDR2 SYDVKM. CDR3 length equals 14 residues. The germline V and J ends were trimmed by 6 bases and 6 bases, with 12 bases remaining between them. The DNA for the CDR3 is TGTGCCAGCAGCCCGGGTCAGGGTAATTCACCCCTCCACTTT. Amino acid sequence: CASSPGQGNSPLHF. Full variable domain (outside the CDR3, taken from reference TRBV28 and TRBJ1-6): DVKVTQSSRYLVKRTGEKVFLECVQDMDHENMFWYRQDPGLGLRLIYFSYDVKMKEKGDIPEGYSVSREKKERFSLILESASTNQTSMYLCASSPGQGNSPLHFGNGTRLTVT.

The rearrangement joins TRBV5-1 to TRBJ2-7; weak D call: TRBD2 (5 bases). The CDR3 runs 12 residues. Germline-derived CDR1 and CDR2 are SGHRS and YFSETQ. The ends were cut back, 1 base at V and 7 bases at J, with 9 bases in the middle. The CDR3 DNA reads as TGCGCCAGCAGCTTGATCCCGGGGGAGCAGTACTTC. Translating it yields CASSLIPGEQYF.

This clonotype was seen at least ten times. This rearrangement joins TRBV10-3 to TRBJ1-2; D is perhaps TRBD1 (6 bases). CDR1 and CDR2 from the germline V gene are ENHRY and SYGVKD. CDR3 length: 14 residues. V dropped 8 bases and J dropped 2 bases, with 15 bases sitting between them. The CDR3 sequence: CAIQPGQGNYGYTF. The CDR3, as DNA: TGTGCCATCCAGCCTGGGCAGGGGAACTATGGCTACACCTTC.

Details on this clonotype: At one end, the junction sequence differs from germline, possibly due to a read error. This chain connects TRBV20-1 to TRBJ1-1, with 7 bases that match TRBD1. In germline, CDR1 is DFQATT, CDR2 SNEGSKA (reference sequence). The CDR3 loop spans 16 amino acids. The CDR3: CSLQAPGDSRNTEDFF. The CDR3 DNA reads TGCAGCCTACAAGCGCCGGGGGACAGTCGAAACACTGAAGATTTCTTT.

This rearrangement joins TRBV5-1 to TRBJ1-1; D is undetermined. Per the germline V gene, CDR1 is SGHRS and CDR2 is YFSETQ. V gave up 1 base and J gave up 6 bases, with 10 bases separating them. CDR3 length: 13 amino acids. The CDR3 nucleotides are TGCGCCAGCAGCTTGAGTGACGGCGCTGAAGCTTTCTTT. Translating gives CASSLSDGAEAFF. Combining the CDR3 with reference TRBV5-1 and TRBJ1-1 gives the whole variable domain KAGVTQTPRYLIKTRGQQVTLSCSPISGHRSVSWYQQTPGQGLQFLFEYFSETQRNKGNFPGRFSGRQFSNSRSEMNVSTLELGDSALYLCASSLSDGAEAFFGQGTRLTVV.

The V and J genes are TRBV20-1 and TRBJ2-3, with 7 positions matching TRBD2. From germline, CDR1 is DFQATT and CDR2 SNEGSKA (reference sequence). With 4 bases clipped from V and 6 bases from J, the junction kept 7 bases outside the gene matches. This CDR3 comprises 13 residues. CDR3 in amino acids: CSANAGVGDTQYF. The CDR3 DNA follows: TGCAGTGCTAACGCGGGGGTTGGGGATACGCAGTATTTT.

The table lists this clonotype with many counts. The rearrangement links TRBV15 to TRBJ2-1; 8 nucleotides agree with TRBD1. CDR3 size: 15 residues. V lost 9 bases to trimming and J lost 3 bases; unmatched junction nucleotides: 10. CDR1 and CDR2 (germline): LNHNV, YYDKDF (reference sequence). CDR3 coding DNA: TGTGCCACAACGCGTGAACAGGGGGGCTACAATGAGCAGTTCTTC. This encodes CATTREQGGYNEQFF.

The rearrangement joins TRBV20-1 to TRBJ2-3, with TRBD2 matching 12 bases. Per germline, CDR1 DFQATT and CDR2 SNEGSKA (reference sequence). V was clipped by 5 bases and J by 4 bases; unmatched bases: 4. The CDR3 has 14 residues. This CDR3 reads CSARLAGVPDTQYF. The CDR3 nucleotides read TGCAGTGCTCGACTAGCGGGAGTTCCAGATACGCAGTATTTT.